This T cell receptor (beta chain) comes out of a study of blood T cell repertoires in COVID-19. Germline CDR1 is SGDLS and CDR2 is YYNGEE. The CDR3 is made up of 15 amino acids. With 4 bases clipped from V and 5 bases from J, the junction kept 11 bases outside the gene matches. Libraries were prepared by immunoSEQ multiplex PCR; TCRdb keeps only in-frame clonotypes and omits some of them. The table has about 59,000 clones, around 80% seen once. This TCR came from a man in his sixties with acute or convalescent COVID-19. This chain joins TRBV9 and TRBJ1-2, with TRBD1 matching over 7 bases. Sequenced: peripheral blood. The CDR3 sequence is CASSPQAGTAYGYTF. CDR3 DNA sequence: TGTGCCAGCAGCCCACAAGCCGGGACAGCTTATGGCTACACCTTC.